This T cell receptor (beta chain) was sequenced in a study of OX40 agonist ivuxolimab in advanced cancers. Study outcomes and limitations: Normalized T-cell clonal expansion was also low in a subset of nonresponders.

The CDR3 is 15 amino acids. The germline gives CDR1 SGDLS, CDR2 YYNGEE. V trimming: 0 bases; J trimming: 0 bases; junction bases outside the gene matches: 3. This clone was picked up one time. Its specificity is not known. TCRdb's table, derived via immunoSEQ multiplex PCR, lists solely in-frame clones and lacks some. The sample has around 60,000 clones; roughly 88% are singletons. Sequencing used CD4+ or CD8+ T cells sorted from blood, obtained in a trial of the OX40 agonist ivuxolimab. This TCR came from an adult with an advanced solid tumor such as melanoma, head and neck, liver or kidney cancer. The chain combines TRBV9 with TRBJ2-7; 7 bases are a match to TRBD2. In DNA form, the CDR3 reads TGTGCCAGCAGCGTAGGGACGGGGGGCTCCTACGAGCAGTACTTC. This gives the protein CASSVGTGGSYEQYF.